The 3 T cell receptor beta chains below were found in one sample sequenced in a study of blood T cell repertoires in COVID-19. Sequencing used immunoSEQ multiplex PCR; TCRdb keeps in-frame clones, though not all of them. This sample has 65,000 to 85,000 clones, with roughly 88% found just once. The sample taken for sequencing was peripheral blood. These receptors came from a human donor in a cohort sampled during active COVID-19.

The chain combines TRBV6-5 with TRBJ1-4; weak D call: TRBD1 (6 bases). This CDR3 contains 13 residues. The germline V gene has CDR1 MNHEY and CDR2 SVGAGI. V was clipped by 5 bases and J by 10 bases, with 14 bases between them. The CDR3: CASSQTGAGKLFF. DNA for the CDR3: TGTGCCAGCAGTCAGACAGGCGCGGGAAAACTGTTTTTT.

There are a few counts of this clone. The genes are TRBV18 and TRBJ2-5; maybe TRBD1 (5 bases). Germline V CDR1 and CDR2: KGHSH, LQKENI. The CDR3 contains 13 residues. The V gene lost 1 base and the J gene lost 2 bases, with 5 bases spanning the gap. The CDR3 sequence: CASSPRQQETQYF. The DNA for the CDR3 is TGTGCCAGCTCACCACGACAGCAAGAGACCCAGTACTTC.

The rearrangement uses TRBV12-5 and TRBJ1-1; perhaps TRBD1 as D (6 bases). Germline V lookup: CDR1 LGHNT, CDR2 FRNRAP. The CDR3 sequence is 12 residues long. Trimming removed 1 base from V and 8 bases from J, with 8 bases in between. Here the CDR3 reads CASGLGGTEAFF. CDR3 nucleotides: TGTGCTAGTGGTTTGGGTGGGACAGAAGCTTTCTTT.